This T cell receptor (beta chain) appears in the sequencing data of a study of beta chain features in type 1 diabetes. Study observations and caveats: Researchers could not determine here whether HLA type influences TCRB rearrangement. Shorter TCRB CDR3s, moderately but significantly so, marked every one of the four CD4+ subsets in Type 1 diabetes patients.

This clone has just a few counts. Its antigen is not identified. One heparinised blood draw, averaging roughly 120 mL, came from each donor. Sorting produced populations that all topped 95% purity. Isolated RNA was reverse transcribed in full, so expressed TCRB transcripts were sequenced. About 3.6 million reads on average were seen across naive, central memory and regulatory T cell samples. Clones were sequenced by immunoSEQ multiplex PCR, and TCRdb holds only the in-frame ones, with some missing. The profile covers roughly 230,000 clones, with approximately 10% appearing a single time and approximately 0.015% taken by the ten largest. The CDR3 runs to 15 residues. Losses at the gene ends were 3 bases for V and 8 bases for J; bases not matched to a gene: 9. Germline V lookup: CDR1 SEHNR, CDR2 FQNEAQ (reference sequence).

The clonotype originates from a man under 40 with type 1 diabetes. The V call is TRBV7-9, the J call TRBJ1-2; 10 bases agree with TRBD1. Sample: naive CD4+ T cells from blood. Here the CDR3 DNA reads TGTGCCAGCAGCTTCCCAGGGACAGGGGTGCCCGGCTACACCTTC. Protein: CASSFPGTGVPGYTF.